This T cell receptor beta chain comes out of a study of shared clonotypes between healthy human individuals. With regard to this clone: What it binds is unknown.

Generated by immunoSEQ multiplex PCR, the TCRdb table keeps only in-frame clones and is missing some. The repertoire consists of some 2.4 million clones, with over 85% occurring once and the leading ten covering approximately 0.36%. Study results and caveats: Clonotypes which were not shared had lower generation probabilities than clonotypes that all four donors shared.

Germline-derived CDR1 and CDR2 are SGHNT and YYREEE (reference sequence). V dropped 4 bases and J dropped 0 bases, with 11 bases sitting between them. CDR3 length: 15 amino acids. The chain links TRBV5-4 to TRBJ1-3; TRBD1 is a possible D gene (5 bases). The sequenced sample consisted of naive CD4+ T cells from PBMCs. The subset is: CD45RA+ positively selected. The receptor's source is a man between 18 and 35 years old in good health. Some clones in this sample may be carry-over from other donors' samples. CDR3 in DNA: TGTGCCAGCAGCCAAGACAGTCTCTCTGGAAACACCATATATTTT. Residues: CASSQDSLSGNTIYF. Together with reference TRBV5-4 and TRBJ1-3, the CDR3 gives the full variable domain: ETGVTQSPTHLIKTRGQQVTLRCSSQSGHNTVSWYQQALGQGPQFIFQYYREEENGRGNFPPRFSGLQFPNYSSELNVNALELDDSALYLCASSQDSLSGNTIYFGEGSWLTVV.